This T cell receptor (beta chain) came from a study of identical twins. MiXCR, run by TCRdb on the 5' RACE reads, gives a single entry per CDR3 protein. The sample contains over 600,000 distinct CDR3 sequences, 21% of which appear only once. These data were also reused for a study on T cells expressing NK-cell markers.

The sample taken for sequencing was PBMCs. This TCR was recovered from a woman under 30 in good health.

CDR3 amino acids: CASSLRVGVDTGELFF. DNA for the CDR3: TGTGCCAGCAGCCTCCGCGTGGGGGTGGACACCGGGGAGCTGTTTTTT. J is TRBJ2-2 and V is TRBV7-6; D may be TRBD1 or TRBD2 (5 bases each). Germline V lookup: CDR1 SGHVS, CDR2 FNYEAQ. Trimming removed 5 bases from V and 3 bases from J, with 16 bases in between. This CDR3 spans 16 amino acids.